The clone carrying this T cell receptor beta chain was recorded many times. Preparing the TCRbeta library involved the use of unique molecular identifiers. In TCRdb, the PCR reads were re-called with MiXCR into one record per CDR3 protein. The sample has 300,000 to 400,000 distinct CDR3 sequences; about 14% are singletons. This entry is derived from a study of T-cell reconstitution after alpha-beta-depleted transplantation in children. This CDR3 spans 13 amino acids. V was cut by 3 bases and J by 6 bases, with 9 bases left in between. Per the germline V gene, CDR1 is KGHSH and CDR2 is LQKENI. The TCR comes from a human donor who donated a stem cell graft to a child with Fanconi anemia. The chain links TRBV18 to TRBJ1-5; the D gene is possibly TRBD1 (5 bases). The sample consisted of PBMCs, taken from the stem cell graft. This chain's CDR3 is CASSPGGPQPQHF. The DNA for the CDR3 is TGTGCCAGCTCACCGGGGGGTCCTCAGCCCCAGCATTTT.